This TCR beta chain emerged from a study of control samples from healthy donors and cancer patients. The CDR3 runs 14 residues. The V gene's germline CDR1 is SQVTM and CDR2 ANQGSEA. The trim removed 6 bases at V and 0 bases at J, leaving 8 bases unmatched. Method: immunoSEQ multiplex PCR; TCRdb's copy keeps in-frame clones and lacks some. The sample lists hundreds of thousands of clones, more than 80% occurring once. The sample comprised PBMCs. The V and J genes are TRBV29-1 and TRBJ2-7, with 7 bases matching TRBD1. This receptor was taken from a middle-aged man with head and neck cancer. CDR3 sequence: CSVRTGLSSYEQYF. The CDR3 DNA is TGCAGCGTCAGGACAGGCCTTAGCTCCTACGAGCAGTACTTC.